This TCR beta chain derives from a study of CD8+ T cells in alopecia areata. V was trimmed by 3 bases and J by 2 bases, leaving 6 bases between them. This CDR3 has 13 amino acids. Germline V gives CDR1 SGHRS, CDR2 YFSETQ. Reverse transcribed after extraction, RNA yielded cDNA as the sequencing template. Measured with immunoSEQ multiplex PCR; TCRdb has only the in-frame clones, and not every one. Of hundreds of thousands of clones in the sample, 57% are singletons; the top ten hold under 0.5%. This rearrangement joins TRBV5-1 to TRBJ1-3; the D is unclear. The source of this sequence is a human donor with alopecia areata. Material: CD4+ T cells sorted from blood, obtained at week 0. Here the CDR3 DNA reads TGCGCCAGCAGCTCCCTTACTGGAAACACCATATATTTT. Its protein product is CASSSLTGNTIYF.